These 19 T cell receptor beta chains came from one sample sequenced in a study of early T cells in non-severe SARS-CoV-2 infection. TCRdb re-derived calls from the 5' RACE reads in MiXCR, one entry per CDR3 protein. The sample yields roughly 70,000 distinct CDR3 sequences, 13% seen once. What was sequenced was whole blood. The receptors stem from an adult who was a healthcare worker with PCR-confirmed SARS-CoV-2 infection or an uninfected control (not recorded which).

This clonotype was detected a few times. The J gene is TRBJ2-3, the V gene TRBV6-5, with a tentative D call TRBD2 (6 bases). The germline CDR1 and CDR2 sequences are MNHEY and SVGAGI. The CDR3 loop spans 16 amino acids. Deletions cut 3 bases from V and 2 bases from J, with 15 bases between. The CDR3 coding sequence is TGTGCCAGCAGTTATATTGGGGGACTTAACACAGATACGCAGTATTTT. Translation: CASSYIGGLNTDTQYF.

This clonotype turned up a few times. The rearrangement joins TRBV30 to TRBJ1-2, with 7 positions matching TRBD1. V dropped 3 bases and J dropped 7; count of bases not matched to a gene: 23. The CDR3 totals 18 residues. Germline CDR1 is GTSNPN and CDR2 is SVGIG (reference sequence). CDR3 nucleotides: TGTGCCTGGAGGACAGGGTTTGAAATCGCTAAAAATATAGGTGGCTACACCTTC. Its translation: CAWRTGFEIAKNIGGYTF.

This clonotype has more than one count but fewer than ten. V gene TRBV6-1 combines with J gene TRBJ2-3, with D tentatively TRBD1 (5 bases). This CDR3 comprises 15 residues. Germline loops: CDR1 MNHNS, CDR2 SASEGT. With 5 bases removed from V and 4 bases from J, the gap between germline ends came to 16 bases. The CDR3 region is CASSFRPQGADTQYF. The CDR3 bases are TGTGCCAGCAGTTTTCGGCCGCAGGGTGCAGATACGCAGTATTTT.

The sample holds many counts of this clonotype. V is TRBV6-2 or TRBV6-3 and J is TRBJ2-5; D possibly uses TRBD1 or TRBD2 (5 bases each). This CDR3 comprises 14 residues. V was clipped by 8 bases and J by 1 base, with 14 bases between them. Germline V CDR1 and CDR2: MNHEY, SVGEGT. The CDR3 region has the DNA TGTGCCAGCGGGAAGGGACGGACCCAAGAGACCCAGTACTTC. It yields the protein CASGKGRTQETQYF.

The sample holds many counts of this clonotype. The chain uses TRBV7-2 and TRBJ2-6; no clear D gene. Trimming took off 4 bases at V and 0 bases at J, with 25 bases between the two ends. The CDR3 has 21 residues. Germline V gene lookup returns CDR1 SGHTA and CDR2 FQGNSA. The CDR3 loop is CASSSRPSSMVERSGANVLTF. The CDR3 DNA reads TGTGCCAGCAGCTCTCGACCGTCCTCCATGGTAGAACGCTCTGGGGCCAACGTCCTGACTTTC. Combining the CDR3 with reference TRBV7-2 and TRBJ2-6 gives the whole variable domain GAGVSQSPSNKVTEKGKDVELRCDPISGHTALYWYRQSLGQGLEFLIYFQGNSAPDKSGLPSDRFSAERTGGSVSTLTIQRTQQEDSAVYLCASSSRPSSMVERSGANVLTFGAGSRLTVL.

The chain has TRBV6-5 and TRBJ1-6; 8 bases agree with TRBD1. V lost 7 bases to trimming and J lost 10 bases; unmatched junction nucleotides: 6. Germline CDR1 MNHEY, CDR2 SVGAGI. The CDR3 covers 13 residues. CDR3 protein: CASNGQGGSPLHF. In DNA, the CDR3 is TGTGCCAGCAACGGACAGGGAGGATCACCCCTCCACTTT.

The CDR3 loop is CSVSGVISTEAFF. The CDR3 DNA sequence: TGCAGCGTCTCAGGGGTGATAAGCACTGAAGCTTTCTTT. The V call is TRBV29-1, the J call TRBJ1-1; the D gene is possibly TRBD1 (6 bases). Trimming removed 6 bases from V and 4 bases from J, with 15 bases in between. The CDR3 runs to 13 residues. In germline, CDR1 is SQVTM, CDR2 ANQGSEA.

This clonotype came up many times. The V and J genes are TRBV6-4 and TRBJ2-7; D unclear. V dropped 5 bases and J dropped 3 bases, with 5 bases sitting between them. CDR3 length equals 11 residues. CDR1 is MRHNA, CDR2 SNTAGT, per germline. CDR3 loop: CASSTGYEQYF. CDR3 sequence (DNA): TGTGCCAGCAGTACGGGCTACGAGCAGTACTTC.

Only a few counts were recorded for this clonotype. The chain links TRBV5-1 to TRBJ2-3, with D unclear. V lost 0 bases and J 0 bases, leaving 5 bases between the germline ends. The CDR3 is 14 amino acids. Germline V gene data show CDR1 as SGHRS and CDR2 as YFSETQ. CDR3 region: CASSLDLSTDTQYF. DNA of the CDR3: TGCGCCAGCAGCTTGGACCTGAGCACAGATACGCAGTATTTT.

The chain employs TRBV12-3 or TRBV12-4 and TRBJ2-6; D is possibly TRBD2 (6 bases). This CDR3 region has 16 residues. Trimming cost V 6 bases and J 4 bases, with 16 bases left between them. The CDR3 reads CASSAAGRAGANVLTF. The DNA for the CDR3 is TGTGCCAGCAGCGCAGCGGGTAGGGCCGGGGCCAACGTCCTGACTTTC.

This clonotype was detected only a few times. CDR3 sequence reads: CASSFDRGSDGYTF. The DNA for the CDR3 is TGTGCCAGCAGTTTCGACAGGGGTAGTGATGGCTACACCTTC. The J gene is TRBJ1-2, the V gene TRBV27, with TRBD1 identical over 8 bases. Germline CDR1 is MNHEY and CDR2 is SMNVEV (reference sequence). Germline trimming cut 3 bases from V and 6 bases from J; bases unmatched to any gene: 6. CDR3 length: 14 residues.

This clonotype came up many times. The rearrangement joins TRBV7-2 to TRBJ1-2, with D perhaps matching TRBD1 (5 bases). V shed 3 bases and J shed 4 bases, with 9 bases lying between them. The CDR3 is made up of 13 amino acids. Per germline, CDR1 SGHTA and CDR2 FQGNSA. Here the CDR3 reads CASSFGGSYGYTF. CDR3 in DNA: TGTGCCAGCAGCTTTGGGGGAAGCTATGGCTACACCTTC.

In its sample, this clonotype was seen many times. The V call is TRBV6-2 or TRBV6-3, the J call TRBJ2-1; no definite D call. CDR1 and CDR2 from the germline V gene are MNHEY and SVGEGT. V was trimmed by 1 base and J by 6 bases, leaving 7 bases between them. This CDR3 region has 13 residues. DNA for the CDR3: TGTGCCAGCAGTTACTTCGGGCCCAATGAGCAGTTCTTC. Encoded protein: CASSYFGPNEQFF.

This chain joins TRBV9 and TRBJ2-7; possibly TRBD2 for D (5 bases). Germline V gene sequence: CDR1 SGDLS, CDR2 YYNGEE. CDR3 length: 15 amino acids. Trimming left V 4 bases short and J 3 bases short, with 17 bases between. The CDR3 DNA sequence: TGTGCCAGCAGCCCCCTGAGTGGGAGCATCTACGAGCAGTACTTC. It encodes CASSPLSGSIYEQYF.

This clonotype has a handful of counts. The chain carries TRBV7-2 and TRBJ2-4; D call uncertain. V was clipped by 0 bases and J by 8 bases, with 11 bases between them. The CDR3 has 14 residues. The germline CDR1 and CDR2 sequences are SGHTA and FQGNSA. The CDR3 loop is CASSLALSGHIQYF. The CDR3 coding sequence is TGTGCCAGCAGCTTAGCCCTATCCGGGCACATTCAGTACTTC.

The table lists this clonotype with many counts. The V call is TRBV29-1, the J call TRBJ1-1; unclear D gene. V was trimmed by 5 bases and J by 9 bases, leaving 13 bases between them. Germline V gene sequence: CDR1 SQVTM, CDR2 ANQGSEA. The CDR3 runs 11 residues. The CDR3 DNA follows: TGCAGCGTTCATAGACATGGTCAAGCTTTCTTT. It encodes CSVHRHGQAFF.

Only one count was recorded for this clonotype. The chain carries TRBV10-3 and TRBJ2-7; 8 nucleotides line up with TRBD2. CDR3 length equals 11 residues. The germline V gene encodes CDR1 ENHRY and CDR2 SYGVKD. V trimming: 6 bases; J trimming: 5 bases; junction bases outside the gene matches: 0. The DNA of the CDR3 is TGTGCCATCAGAGCGGGGGACGAGCAGTACTTC. This gives the protein CAIRAGDEQYF.

At least ten counts were recorded for this clonotype. The chain has TRBV6-6 and TRBJ2-2; TRBD1 agrees at 10 bases. CDR3 length: 17 residues. Germline trimming cut 6 bases from V and 6 bases from J; bases unmatched to any gene: 13. From germline, CDR1 is MNHNY and CDR2 SVGAGI (reference sequence). The CDR3 here is CASRRSPGQGSSGELFF. The CDR3 DNA reads as TGTGCCAGCAGAAGGAGCCCGGGACAGGGGAGTTCCGGGGAGCTGTTTTTT.

This clonotype ranks as medium-sized. The chain couples TRBV20-1 to TRBJ2-3; D gene unclear. The germline V gene encodes CDR1 DFQATT and CDR2 SNEGSKA (reference sequence). The CDR3 totals 11 residues. V lost 2 bases and J lost 7, with 7 bases in between. This CDR3 is CSARSVNTQYF. CDR3 coding DNA: TGCAGTGCTAGAAGCGTTAATACGCAGTATTTT.